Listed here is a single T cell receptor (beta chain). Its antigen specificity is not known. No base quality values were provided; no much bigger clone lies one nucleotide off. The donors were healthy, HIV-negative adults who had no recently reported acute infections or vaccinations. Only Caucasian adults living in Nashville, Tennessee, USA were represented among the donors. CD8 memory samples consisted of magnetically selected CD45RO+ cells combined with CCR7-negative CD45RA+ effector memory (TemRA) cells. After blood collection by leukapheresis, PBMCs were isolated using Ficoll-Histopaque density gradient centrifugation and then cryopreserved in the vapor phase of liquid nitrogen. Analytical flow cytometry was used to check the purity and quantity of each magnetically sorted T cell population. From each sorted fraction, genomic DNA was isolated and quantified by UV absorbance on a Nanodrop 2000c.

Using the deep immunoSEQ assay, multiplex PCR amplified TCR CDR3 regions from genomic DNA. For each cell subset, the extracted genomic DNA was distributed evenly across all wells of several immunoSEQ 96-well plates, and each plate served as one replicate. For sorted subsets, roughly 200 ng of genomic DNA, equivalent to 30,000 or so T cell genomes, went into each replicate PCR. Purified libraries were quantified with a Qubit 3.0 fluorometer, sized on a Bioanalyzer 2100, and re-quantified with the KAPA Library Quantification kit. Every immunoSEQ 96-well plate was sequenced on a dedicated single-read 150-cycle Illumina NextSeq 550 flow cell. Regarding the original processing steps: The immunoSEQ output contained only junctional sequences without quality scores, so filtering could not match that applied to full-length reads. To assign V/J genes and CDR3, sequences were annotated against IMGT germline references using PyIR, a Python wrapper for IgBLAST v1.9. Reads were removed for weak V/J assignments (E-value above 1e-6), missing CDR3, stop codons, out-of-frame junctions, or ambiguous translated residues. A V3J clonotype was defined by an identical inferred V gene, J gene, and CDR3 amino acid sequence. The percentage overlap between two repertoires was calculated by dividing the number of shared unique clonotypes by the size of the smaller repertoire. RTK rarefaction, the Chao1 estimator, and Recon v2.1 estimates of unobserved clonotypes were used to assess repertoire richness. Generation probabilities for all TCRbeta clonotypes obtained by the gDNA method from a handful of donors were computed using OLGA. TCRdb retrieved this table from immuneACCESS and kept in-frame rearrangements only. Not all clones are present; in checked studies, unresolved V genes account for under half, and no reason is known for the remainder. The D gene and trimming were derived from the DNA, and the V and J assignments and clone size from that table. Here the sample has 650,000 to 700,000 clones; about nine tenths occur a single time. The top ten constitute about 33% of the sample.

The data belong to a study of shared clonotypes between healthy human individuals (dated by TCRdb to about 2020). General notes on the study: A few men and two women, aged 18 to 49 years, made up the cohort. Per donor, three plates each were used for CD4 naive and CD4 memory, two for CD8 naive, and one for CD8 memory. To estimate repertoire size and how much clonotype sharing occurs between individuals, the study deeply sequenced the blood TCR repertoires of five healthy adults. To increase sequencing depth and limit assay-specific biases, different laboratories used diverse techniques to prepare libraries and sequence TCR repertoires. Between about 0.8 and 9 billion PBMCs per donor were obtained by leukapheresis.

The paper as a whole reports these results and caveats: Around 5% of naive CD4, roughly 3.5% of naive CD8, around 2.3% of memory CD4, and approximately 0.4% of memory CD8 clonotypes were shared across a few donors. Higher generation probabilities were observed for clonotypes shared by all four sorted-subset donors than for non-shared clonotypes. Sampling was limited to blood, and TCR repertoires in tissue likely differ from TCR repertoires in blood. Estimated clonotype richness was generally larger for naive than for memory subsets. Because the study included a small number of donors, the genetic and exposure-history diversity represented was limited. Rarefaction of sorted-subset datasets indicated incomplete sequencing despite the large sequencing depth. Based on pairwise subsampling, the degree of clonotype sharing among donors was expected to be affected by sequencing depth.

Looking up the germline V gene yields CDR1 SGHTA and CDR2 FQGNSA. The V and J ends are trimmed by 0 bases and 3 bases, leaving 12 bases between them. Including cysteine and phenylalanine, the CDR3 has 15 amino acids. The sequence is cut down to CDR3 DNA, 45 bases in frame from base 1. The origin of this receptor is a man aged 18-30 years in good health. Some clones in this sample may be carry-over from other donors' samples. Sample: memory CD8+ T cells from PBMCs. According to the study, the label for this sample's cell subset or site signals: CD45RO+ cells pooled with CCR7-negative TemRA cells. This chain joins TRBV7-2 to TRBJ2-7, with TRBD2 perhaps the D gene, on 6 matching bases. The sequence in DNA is TGTGCCAGCAGCTTAGCTGCGGGACCCCTCTACGAGCAGTACTTC. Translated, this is CASSLAAGPLYEQYF.